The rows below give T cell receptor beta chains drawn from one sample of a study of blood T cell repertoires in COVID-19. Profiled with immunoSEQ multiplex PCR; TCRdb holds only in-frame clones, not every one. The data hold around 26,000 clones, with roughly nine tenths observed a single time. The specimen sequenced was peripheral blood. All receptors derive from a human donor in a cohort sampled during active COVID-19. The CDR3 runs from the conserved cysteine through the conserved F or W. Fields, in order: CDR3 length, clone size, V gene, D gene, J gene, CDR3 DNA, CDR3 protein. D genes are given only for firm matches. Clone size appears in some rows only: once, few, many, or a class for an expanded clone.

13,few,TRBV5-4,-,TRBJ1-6,TGTGCCAGCAGCTATCCGGGTTCTTCACCCCTCCACTTT,CASSYPGSSPLHF
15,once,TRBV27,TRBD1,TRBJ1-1,TGTGCCAGCAGGCTGACCGGGACAGGGAACACTGAAGCTTTCTTT,CASRLTGTGNTEAFF
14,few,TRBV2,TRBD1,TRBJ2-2,TGTGCCAGCCACGGGACAGGGCGTACCGGGGAGCTGTTTTTT,CASHGTGRTGELFF
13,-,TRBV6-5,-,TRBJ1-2,TGTGCCAGCCTTTATCTCAGAAACTATGGCTACACCTTC,CASLYLRNYGYTF
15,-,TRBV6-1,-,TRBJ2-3,TGTGCCAGCAGTGAAGCCGGGTTTCCCACAGATACGCAGTATTTT,CASSEAGFPTDTQYF
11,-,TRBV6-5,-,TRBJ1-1,TGTGCCAGCCCTAGTCCTAGAGTGGCTTTCTTT,CASPSPRVAFF
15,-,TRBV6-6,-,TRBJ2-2,TGTGCCAGCAGTGCATGGACAGCCAACACCGGGGAGCTGTTTTTT,CASSAWTANTGELFF
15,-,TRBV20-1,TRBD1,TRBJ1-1,TGCAGTGCTAGTAGTCAGGGGGCGAGTAACACTGAAGCTTTCTTT,CSASSQGASNTEAFF
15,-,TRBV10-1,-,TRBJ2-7,TGCGCCAGCAGTGCTTCGAGAGGTTATCCCTACGAGCAGTACTTC,CASSASRGYPYEQYF
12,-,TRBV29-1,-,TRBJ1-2,TGCAGCGTTGTGGGGGCGGGCTATGGCTACACCTTC,CSVVGAGYGYTF
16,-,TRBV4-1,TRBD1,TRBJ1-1,TGCGCCAGCAGCCAAGAAATGGGACAGGGGGCCACTGAAGCTTTCTTT,CASSQEMGQGATEAFF
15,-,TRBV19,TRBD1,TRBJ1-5,TGTGCCAGTACGGAACAGGGGGCTATTAATCAGCCCCAGCATTTT,CASTEQGAINQPQHF
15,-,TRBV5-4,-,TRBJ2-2,TGTGCCAGCAGGTTAGACAGGACGAACACCGGGGAGCTGTTTTTT,CASRLDRTNTGELFF
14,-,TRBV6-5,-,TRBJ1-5,TGTGCCAGCAGAGAGACAAATAGCAATCAGCCCCAGCATTTT,CASRETNSNQPQHF
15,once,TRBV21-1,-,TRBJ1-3,TGTGCCAGCAGCAAGGGGAGAGAGACGCGAAACACCATATATTTT,CASSKGRETRNTIYF
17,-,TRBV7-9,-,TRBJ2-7,TGTGCCAGCAGCGGGACCGCGGGACGGCCAAACTCCTACGAGCAGTACTTC,CASSGTAGRPNSYEQYF
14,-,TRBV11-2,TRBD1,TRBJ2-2,TGTGCCAGCAGCAAGGGACAGGGGCGCGAGGAGCTGTTTTTT,CASSKGQGREELFF